This TCR beta chain was recorded in a study of cytomegalovirus exposure and HLA in healthy donors. Study conclusions and caveats: A later analysis showed that HLA-associated TCR beta chains had undergone more clonal expansion than equally common others. Sequencing likely caused a cluster of highly shared sequence variants. The study had only CMV serostatus as immune exposure information. Whilst most TCR sequences proved rare, a subset of public TCRs occurred across many donors.

The PCR used 60 Vbeta and 13 Jbeta primers. The repertoire was sequenced with immunoSEQ multiplex PCR; TCRdb's copy has only in-frame clones and lacks some. The sample shows 85,000 to 130,000 clones, about 75% of them seen only once. V was clipped by 7 bases and J by 4 bases, with 13 bases between them. CDR1 and CDR2 (germline): MNHNS, SASEGT. This CDR3 is built from 13 residues. Worth noting for this clone: Its antigen is still unknown.

The sequence was obtained from a man in his forties or fifties in good health and CMV-seronegative. The gene calls are TRBV6-1 and TRBJ1-2; a weak D match, TRBD1 (5 bases). The specimen sequenced was PBMCs. The CDR3 DNA reads TGTGCCAGCACCAAGACAGCTGCCTATGGCTACACCTTC. Its translation: CASTKTAAYGYTF.